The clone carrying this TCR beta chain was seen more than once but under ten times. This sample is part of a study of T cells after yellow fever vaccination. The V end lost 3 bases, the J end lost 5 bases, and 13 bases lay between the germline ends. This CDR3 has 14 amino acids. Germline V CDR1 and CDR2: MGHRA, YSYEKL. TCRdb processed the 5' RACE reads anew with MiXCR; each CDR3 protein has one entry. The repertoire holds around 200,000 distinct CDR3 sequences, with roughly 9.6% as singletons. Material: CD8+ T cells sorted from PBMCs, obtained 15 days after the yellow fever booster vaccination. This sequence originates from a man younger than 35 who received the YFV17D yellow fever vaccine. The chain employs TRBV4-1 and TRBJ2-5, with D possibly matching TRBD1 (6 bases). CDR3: CASSQVTGLETQYF. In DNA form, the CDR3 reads TGCGCCAGCAGCCAGGTAACAGGGTTGGAGACCCAGTACTTC.